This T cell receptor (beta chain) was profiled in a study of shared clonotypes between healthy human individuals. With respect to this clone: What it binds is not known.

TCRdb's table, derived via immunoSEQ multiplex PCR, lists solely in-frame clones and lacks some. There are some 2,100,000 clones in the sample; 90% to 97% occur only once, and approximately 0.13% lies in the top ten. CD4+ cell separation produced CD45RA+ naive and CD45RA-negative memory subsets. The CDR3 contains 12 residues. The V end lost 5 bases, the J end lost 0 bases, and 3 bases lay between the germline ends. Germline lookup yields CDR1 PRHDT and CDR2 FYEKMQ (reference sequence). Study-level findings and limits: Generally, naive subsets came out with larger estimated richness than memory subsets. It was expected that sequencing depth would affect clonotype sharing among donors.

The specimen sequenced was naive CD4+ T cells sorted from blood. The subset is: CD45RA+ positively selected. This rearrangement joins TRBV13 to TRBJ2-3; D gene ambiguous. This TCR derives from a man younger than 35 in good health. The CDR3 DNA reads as TGTGCCAGCAGCGCTAGCACAGATACGCAGTATTTT. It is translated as CASSASTDTQYF.